These 21 T cell receptor beta chains were all obtained from the same sample, sequenced in a study of naive and memory T cell subsets (dated by TCRdb to between 2016 and 2019). Receptors were amplified or captured by UMI-ligation and nested PCR. Sequencing relied on an Illumina MiSeq. Four rounds of PCR, run with the SP2 primer together with nested alpha and beta constant region primers, were used to amplify the ligated cDNA. The public reads were run again by TCRdb, first through fastp at Q25 and then through MiXCR, and only productive beta chains were kept. Every CDR3 protein is listed once, alongside the most common genes and DNA of its rows. The sample table contains about 37,000 distinct CDR3 sequences; only one count was recorded for approximately 10% of them. The ten largest clones capture 3.9% of the sample. In the paper's terms, the treatment or condition label means: skin biopsy from PPD injection site in Mantoux-positive individual. The study reported a robust and sensitive protocol to amplify, sequence and analyze TCRs, based on 3' ligation of a UMI-containing oligonucleotide to TCR cDNA.

The starting material was skin, obtained from a tuberculin skin test site. All receptors derive from an adult in good health.

In this sample, this clonotype is medium-sized. V is TRBV18 and J is TRBJ1-1; D remains unclear. The CDR3 is made up of 13 amino acids. Deletions cut 4 bases from V and 4 bases from J, with 10 bases between. Germline V gene lookup returns CDR1 KGHSH and CDR2 LQKENI. The CDR3 loop reads CASSLALSTEAFF. CDR3 coding DNA: TGTGCCAGCTCACTGGCCCTAAGCACTGAAGCTTTCTTT. Complete variable domain (other parts from reference TRBV18 and TRBJ1-1): NAGVMQNPRHLVRRRGQEARLRCSPMKGHSHVYWYRQLPEEGLKFMVYLQKENIIDESGMPKERFSAEFPKEGPSILRIQQVVRGDSAAYFCASSLALSTEAFFGQGTRLTVV.

A note on this clonotype: It may be a read error: a sequence one base away is much more abundant. The V and J genes are TRBV7-9 and TRBJ2-2; tentatively, D is TRBD2 (5 bases). This CDR3 region has 15 residues. Looked up from germline, CDR1 is SEHNR and CDR2 is FQNEAQ (reference sequence). The CDR3 spells CASSLATAYLGEMFF. CDR3 DNA: TGTGCCAGCAGCTTAGCGACCGCTTATCTCGGGGAGATGTTTTTT.

This clonotype turned up a few times. The rearrangement uses TRBV29-1 and TRBJ1-1, with D possibly being TRBD1 (6 bases). This CDR3 comprises 14 residues. The ends were cut back, 6 bases at V and 2 bases at J, with 16 bases in the middle. CDR1 SQVTM and CDR2 ANQGSEA come from the germline V gene. The CDR3, as DNA: TGCAGCGTCCGGGGTTCTGGGGGCAACACTGAAGCTTTCTTT. This gives the protein CSVRGSGGNTEAFF.

This clonotype was counted ten times or more. The gene calls are TRBV11-3 and TRBJ2-3, with 15 bases that match TRBD2. Unmatched junction bases numbered 7, after V lost 4 bases and J lost 2 bases. The CDR3 runs 18 residues. Germline V gene lookup returns CDR1 SGHNT and CDR2 YENEEA. The CDR3 DNA sequence: TGTGCCAGCAGCTCGGGACTAGCGGGGGGCCAAGACACAGATACGCAGTATTTT. Protein product: CASSSGLAGGQDTDTQYF.

This clonotype was seen repeatedly, ten times or more. The chain employs TRBV12-3 or TRBV12-4 and TRBJ1-5; 9 nucleotides line up with TRBD1. This CDR3 has 15 amino acids. The trim removed 3 bases at V and 6 bases at J, leaving 6 bases unmatched. The CDR3 protein is CASSLGQGGVQPQHF. The CDR3 DNA follows: TGTGCCAGCAGTTTGGGACAGGGAGGCGTTCAGCCCCAGCATTTT.

CDR3 in amino acids: CSVRQATRYNEQFF. CDR3 sequence (DNA): TGCAGCGTTCGGCAGGCGACTCGATACAATGAGCAGTTCTTC. The chain joins TRBV29-1 to TRBJ2-1; D remains unclear. CDR1 SQVTM and CDR2 ANQGSEA come from the germline V gene. Trimming cost V 5 bases and J 4 bases, with 15 bases left between them. This CDR3 spans 14 amino acids.

This clonotype was counted only a few times. CDR3 region: CASIPSSGGRGRSGTEAFF. The CDR3 DNA sequence: TGTGCCAGCATTCCATCAAGTGGTGGCAGGGGGCGCAGCGGCACTGAAGCTTTCTTT. V usage is TRBV6-6 and J usage is TRBJ1-1, with TRBD1 matching over 8 bases. The CDR3 spans 19 residues. J gave up 4 bases and V 7 bases, and 23 bases lay outside the gene matches. CDR1 is MNHNY and CDR2 is SVGAGI in the germline V gene (reference sequence).

This rearrangement joins TRBV7-3 to TRBJ1-5; 9 bases are shared with TRBD1. Germline CDR1 and CDR2: SGHTA and FQGTGA. The CDR3 covers 16 residues. With 5 bases clipped from V and 3 bases from J, the junction kept 8 bases outside the gene matches. CDR3 in DNA: TGTGCCAGCAGCCTTAAAAGGACAGGGGACAATCAGCCCCAGCATTTT. Translation: CASSLKRTGDNQPQHF.

This clonotype was detected ten times or more. This sequence joins TRBV6-1 and TRBJ2-7; unclear D gene. V gave up 2 bases and J gave up 7 bases, with 9 bases separating them. The CDR3 contains 12 residues. Germline V gene lookup returns CDR1 MNHNS and CDR2 SASEGT. The CDR3: CASSELAREQYF. CDR3 DNA: TGTGCCAGCAGTGAACTGGCGCGTGAGCAGTACTTC.

The sample holds many counts of this clonotype. The genes are TRBV12-3 or TRBV12-4 and TRBJ1-6, with D hard to call. The CDR3 runs 13 residues. V gave up 5 bases and J gave up 11 bases, with 13 bases separating them. The CDR3 DNA follows: TGTGCCAGCAGTCTACTTCATGAGGCACCCCTCCACTTT. It encodes CASSLLHEAPLHF.

This clonotype has at least ten counts. V usage is TRBV7-6 and J usage is TRBJ2-1, with TRBD2 matching 8 bases. Germline V gives CDR1 SGHVS, CDR2 FNYEAQ. The J segment lost 7 bases and the V segment lost 5 bases, leaving 10 bases of the junction unmatched. The CDR3 is 15 amino acids. In DNA form, the CDR3 reads TGTGCCAGCAGCATTAGCGGGGCCCCACTGAATGAGCAGTTCTTC. Translated: CASSISGAPLNEQFF.

Notes on this clonotype: One base away lies a much larger clone, so this may be a sequencing read error. DNA of the CDR3: TGTGCCAGCAGCCAAGTCGGGGGTTCTAATTCACCCCTCAACTTT. Translating it yields CASSQVGGSNSPLNF. The chain uses TRBV4-2 and TRBJ1-6; possible D gene TRBD1, 5 bases. Germline V gene lookup returns CDR1 LGHNA and CDR2 YNFKEQ. The CDR3 is 15 residues long.

This clonotype showed up many times. The chain uses TRBV3-1 and TRBJ2-3; TRBD1 agrees at 7 bases. Looked up from germline, CDR1 is LGHDT and CDR2 is YNNKEL (reference sequence). V lost 6 bases and J lost 0; bases outside the gene matches: 9. The CDR3 consists of 16 residues. Here the CDR3 DNA reads TGTGCCAGCAGACAACAGGGGCTAATTAGCACAGATACGCAGTATTTT. Translation gives CASRQQGLISTDTQYF.

Ten or more counts support this clonotype. The chain links TRBV12-3 or TRBV12-4 to TRBJ2-7; 7 bases align to TRBD1. The V gene end was trimmed by 5 bases and the J gene end by 6 bases; junction bases not matched to a gene: 13. This CDR3 is 15 amino acids long. Here the CDR3 reads CASSATGDPFSEQYF. The CDR3 DNA sequence: TGTGCCAGCAGTGCCACAGGGGACCCTTTCTCCGAGCAGTACTTC.

The J gene is TRBJ2-5, the V gene TRBV18; no definite D call. Looked up from germline, CDR1 is KGHSH and CDR2 is LQKENI. The CDR3 is made up of 14 amino acids. Trimming removed 3 bases from V and 4 bases from J, with 12 bases in between. The CDR3 region is CASSPRGWGETQYF. As DNA, the CDR3 is TGTGCCAGCTCACCCCGTGGGTGGGGAGAGACCCAGTACTTC.

The chain has TRBV5-1 and TRBJ2-2, with D perhaps given as TRBD1 or TRBD2 (6 bases each). V lost 0 bases and J 3 bases, leaving 9 bases between the germline ends. CDR3 length: 15 residues. Germline CDR1 is SGHRS and CDR2 is YFSETQ. CDR3 in amino acids: CASSLAGADTGELFF. The DNA for the CDR3 is TGCGCCAGCAGCTTGGCGGGGGCTGACACCGGGGAGCTGTTTTTT. Using reference TRBV5-1 and TRBJ2-2 for the parts outside the CDR3, the full variable domain is KAGVTQTPRYLIKTRGQQVTLSCSPISGHRSVSWYQQTPGQGLQFLFEYFSETQRNKGNFPGRFSGRQFSNSRSEMNVSTLELGDSALYLCASSLAGADTGELFFGEGSRLTVL.

V usage is TRBV20-1 and J usage is TRBJ2-3, with D perhaps TRBD1 (5 bases). The germline CDR1 and CDR2 sequences are DFQATT and SNEGSKA (reference sequence). Between the trimmed V and J ends, which lost 2 bases and 4 bases, there was a span of 10 bases. The CDR3 has 13 residues. The CDR3 DNA reads as TGCAGTGCTAGATTAGTGACAGCAGATACGCAGTATTTT. Encoded protein: CSARLVTADTQYF.

This clonotype has just a few counts. The chain has TRBV29-1 and TRBJ2-2, with 7 bases lining up with TRBD1. In germline, CDR1 is SQVTM, CDR2 ANQGSEA. The length of the CDR3 is 15 residues. With 0 bases clipped from V and 1 base from J, the junction kept 2 bases outside the gene matches. In DNA, the CDR3 is TGCAGCGTTGAAGACCGGGACAGGAACACCGGGGAGCTGTTTTTT. It is translated as CSVEDRDRNTGELFF.

This clonotype was counted only a few times. The chain has TRBV10-1 and TRBJ2-7; TRBD1 aligns across 8 bases. Trimming removed 8 bases from V and 5 bases from J; junction bases left unmatched: 14. Germline V gives CDR1 WNHNN, CDR2 SYGVQD (reference sequence). This CDR3 is 15 amino acids long. DNA of the CDR3: TGCGCCAGCGGTCGCCGAAGGACAGGGAACCACGAGCAGTACTTC. This encodes CASGRRRTGNHEQYF.

This clonotype was found many times. This sequence joins TRBV12-3 or TRBV12-4 and TRBJ2-5; 7 bases agree with TRBD2. V was pared by 3 bases and J by 2 bases, with 6 bases of the junction left unmatched. The CDR3 length is 15 residues. The CDR3 protein is CASSLGLLLQETQYF. The CDR3, as DNA: TGTGCCAGCAGTTTGGGACTATTATTACAAGAGACCCAGTACTTC.

At least ten counts were recorded for this clonotype. The J gene is TRBJ1-1, the V gene TRBV29-1; TRBD1 might be the D (6 bases). The V and J ends lost 7 bases and 1 base respectively, with 16 bases between them. Germline lookup yields CDR1 SQVTM and CDR2 ANQGSEA. The CDR3 totals 14 residues. CDR3 loop: CSAFRTEKNTEAFF. Written as DNA, the CDR3 is TGCAGCGCCTTCCGGACAGAAAAGAACACTGAAGCTTTCTTT.